This T cell receptor (beta chain) was documented in a study of blood T cell repertoires in COVID-19. Only in-frame clones appear in the TCRdb table, and some are missing; sequencing was by immunoSEQ multiplex PCR. The table records fewer than 450,000 clones, about 92% of them present only once. Per germline, CDR1 SQVTM and CDR2 ANQGSEA. The CDR3 loop spans 13 amino acids. The V end lost 5 bases, the J end lost 0 bases, and 7 bases lay between the germline ends. The study assigned cohorts using participant-reported clinical history. This clonotype was obtained from a man between 18 and 29 years old who had recovered from COVID-19. This chain uses TRBV29-1 with TRBJ1-4; no definite D call. The sequenced sample was PBMCs or T cells enriched from blood (not recorded which). CDR3 nucleotide sequence: TGCAGCGTTTTGAGAACAACTAATGAAAAACTGTTTTTT. Encoded protein: CSVLRTTNEKLFF.